This entry is about one T cell receptor beta chain. Noted time point: after neoadjuvant nivolumab, at surgical resection. CDR1 is SGHAT and CDR2 is FQNNGV in the germline V gene. This CDR3 has 16 residues. V dropped 3 bases and J dropped 2; count of bases not matched to a gene: 7. Clones were read by immunoSEQ multiplex PCR, and TCRdb kept only the in-frame ones, dropping some. The sample lists about 42,000 clones; approximately 80% were seen once. The data are from a study of neoadjuvant anti-PD-1 for oral cavity cancer. This TCR was recovered from a person between 40 and 85 years old with oral cavity squamous cell carcinoma. This sequence joins TRBV11-2 and TRBJ2-3; 8 positions match TRBD1. The sequenced sample was PBMCs, obtained after nivolumab (anti-PD-1) treatment. The DNA of the CDR3 is TGTGCCAGCAGCTTGTCCGGGACAGGAATCACAGATACGCAGTATTTT. Translating gives CASSLSGTGITDTQYF.